This T cell receptor (beta chain) was identified during a study of blood T cell repertoires in COVID-19. The wider study: From T cells, B-cell-depleted T cells, or PBMCs came the material, which was cDNA or gDNA.

By share, this clone counts as medium-sized. This specimen includes other DNA sequences encoding the same CDR3. Germline CDR1 and CDR2: KGHDR and SFDVKD. The CDR3 is 13 amino acids. V was trimmed by 9 bases and J by 3 bases, leaving 11 bases between them. Sequencing was performed with immunoSEQ multiplex PCR; in TCRdb, only in-frame clones are kept and a portion is missing. The data show about 99,000 clones, 90% to 95% seen once. The sequence came from a human donor in a cohort sampled during active COVID-19. The genes are TRBV24-1 and TRBJ1-5, with unresolved D. Sequenced sample: peripheral blood. For the CDR3, the DNA is TGTGCCACCCAAGGAGGGAACAATCAGCCCCAGCATTTT. It translates to CATQGGNNQPQHF.